The 32 T cell receptor beta chains in this list originate from one sample, sequenced in a study of blood T cell repertoires in COVID-19. Sequencing was performed with immunoSEQ multiplex PCR; in TCRdb, only in-frame clones are kept and a portion is missing. The sample comprises around 250,000 clones, roughly nine tenths of which are singletons, and approximately 9.7% rests with the top ten. Material: peripheral blood. The receptors were sampled from a man aged 40-49 years with active or convalescent COVID-19.

The chain is built from TRBV10-1 and TRBJ2-2, with TRBD2 as a possible D gene (6 bases). V dropped 3 bases and J dropped 5 bases, with 7 bases sitting between them. The germline V gene encodes CDR1 WNHNN and CDR2 SYGVQD (reference sequence). This CDR3 spans 13 amino acids. In DNA form, the CDR3 reads TGCGCCAGCAGTGATGGAGGGACCGGGGAGCTGTTTTTT. It yields the protein CASSDGGTGELFF.

The chain recombines TRBV18 with TRBJ1-1, with D perhaps TRBD1 (5 bases). The germline V and J ends were trimmed by 2 bases and 1 base, with 20 bases remaining between them. Germline lookup yields CDR1 KGHSH and CDR2 LQKENI. The CDR3 loop spans 18 amino acids. CDR3 nucleotide sequence: TGTGCCAGCTCACCATTTAGTACAGGTCCGCGCGAGAACACTGAAGCTTTCTTT. This encodes CASSPFSTGPRENTEAFF. Drawing the rest from reference TRBV18 and TRBJ1-1, the complete variable domain is NAGVMQNPRHLVRRRGQEARLRCSPMKGHSHVYWYRQLPEEGLKFMVYLQKENIIDESGMPKERFSAEFPKEGPSILRIQQVVRGDSAAYFCASSPFSTGPRENTEAFFGQGTRLTVV.

This chain connects TRBV29-1 to TRBJ1-5; D gene uncertain. Per the germline V gene, CDR1 is SQVTM and CDR2 is ANQGSEA. The V and J ends lost 4 bases and 3 bases respectively, with 10 bases between them. This CDR3 is built from 13 residues. CDR3 residues: CSVAMQNNQPQHF. Written as DNA, the CDR3 is TGCAGCGTTGCTATGCAAAACAATCAGCCCCAGCATTTT.

The gene calls are TRBV7-9 and TRBJ2-2, with TRBD2 as a possible D gene (7 bases). This CDR3 has 15 amino acids. Germline CDR1 reads SEHNR; CDR2 reads FQNEAQ (reference sequence). V was cut by 5 bases and J by 0 bases, with 10 bases left in between. The CDR3 DNA is TGTGCCAGCAGCAGCGGGACACCGAACACCGGGGAGCTGTTTTTT. It codes for CASSSGTPNTGELFF.

The rearrangement links TRBV13 to TRBJ2-2, with D maybe TRBD1 (6 bases). CDR1 and CDR2 (germline): PRHDT, FYEKMQ (reference sequence). The V gene lost 5 bases and the J gene lost 6 bases, with 13 bases spanning the gap. The CDR3 length is 14 residues. CDR3 in amino acids: CASSPRGLPGELFF. The CDR3 bases are TGTGCCAGCAGCCCCAGGGGTCTCCCCGGGGAGCTGTTTTTT.

This clone was counted between two and nine times. The chain has TRBV10-3 and TRBJ2-7; the D gene is possibly TRBD1 (5 bases). From germline, CDR1 is ENHRY and CDR2 SYGVKD. V shed 6 bases and J shed 0 bases, with 12 bases lying between them. There are 14 residues in the CDR3. This chain's CDR3 is CAIRPGQNSYEQYF. The CDR3 region has the DNA TGTGCCATCAGACCTGGACAAAACTCCTACGAGCAGTACTTC.

The chain employs TRBV24-1 and TRBJ2-1; D might be TRBD1 (5 bases). The CDR3 totals 17 residues. Germline CDR1 KGHDR, CDR2 SFDVKD. Trimming took off 0 bases at V and 0 bases at J, with 11 bases between the two ends. The CDR3 sequence is CATSDLRTGSSYNEQFF. For the CDR3, the DNA is TGTGCCACCAGTGATTTGCGTACAGGCAGCTCCTACAATGAGCAGTTCTTC.

The J gene is TRBJ1-2, the V gene TRBV12-3 or TRBV12-4; D remains ambiguous. The CDR3 is 12 amino acids. V lost 3 bases to trimming and J lost 3 bases, with 5 bases between them. The CDR3: CASSLRYYGYTF. CDR3 nucleotide sequence: TGTGCCAGCAGTTTGCGTTACTATGGCTACACCTTC.

CDR3 DNA sequence: TGTGCCAGCAGCTTACTCAGGGGCAGGTCTGGAAACACCATATATTTT. It specifies CASSLLRGRSGNTIYF. The chain employs TRBV11-2 and TRBJ1-3; the D gene is possibly TRBD1 (6 bases). The CDR3 is made up of 16 amino acids. V lost 2 bases to trimming and J lost 1 base, with 12 bases between them. Germline CDR1 is SGHAT and CDR2 is FQNNGV.

The rearrangement joins TRBV10-3 to TRBJ1-1; TRBD1 matches 7 bases. V lost 6 bases to trimming and J lost 4 bases; unmatched junction nucleotides: 8. Germline CDR1 ENHRY, CDR2 SYGVKD. The CDR3 totals 14 residues. The CDR3 region has the DNA TGTGCCATCAGCCTTACAGGGGAAGTCACTGAAGCTTTCTTT. This codes for CAISLTGEVTEAFF.

The chain couples TRBV24-1 to TRBJ1-5; possible D gene TRBD1, 5 bases. V dropped 4 bases and J dropped 0 bases, with 6 bases sitting between them. The CDR3 has 14 amino acids. CDR1 is KGHDR and CDR2 is SFDVKD in the germline V gene. CDR3 nucleotides: TGTGCCACCAGTGACGGGGGTAGCAATCAGCCCCAGCATTTT. Amino acid sequence: CATSDGGSNQPQHF.

As to this clone: The sample contains more than one DNA sequence encoding this CDR3. CDR3 in amino acids: CASSLGQGSYNEQFF. CDR3 nucleotides: TGCGCCAGCAGCTTGGGACAGGGCTCCTACAATGAGCAGTTCTTC. The J gene is TRBJ2-1, the V gene TRBV5-1; 7 nucleotides line up with TRBD1. Germline V gene data show CDR1 as SGHRS and CDR2 as YFSETQ. With 0 bases clipped from V and 0 bases from J, the junction kept 0 bases outside the gene matches. The CDR3 runs to 15 residues.

The J gene is TRBJ1-5, the V gene TRBV24-1, with D unclear. V was clipped by 0 bases and J by 9 bases, with 11 bases between them. The CDR3 consists of 14 residues. Germline CDR1 KGHDR, CDR2 SFDVKD. CDR3 bases: TGTGCCACCAGTGATTTGGAGGCTCTGGGGCCCCAGCATTTT. Protein: CATSDLEALGPQHF.

The J gene is TRBJ2-7, the V gene TRBV6-5; 10 bases map to TRBD2. The V gene's germline CDR1 is MNHEY and CDR2 SVGAGI. There are 15 residues in the CDR3. The V gene end was trimmed by 5 bases and the J gene end by 2 bases; junction bases not matched to a gene: 6. The CDR3 region has the DNA TGTGCCAGCAGTCCCAAACTAGCGGGAACCTACGAGCAGTACTTC. Encoded protein: CASSPKLAGTYEQYF.

V is TRBV27 and J is TRBJ2-7, with D perhaps TRBD1 (5 bases). This CDR3 region has 13 residues. V shed 4 bases and J shed 6 bases, with 13 bases lying between them. Germline loops: CDR1 MNHEY, CDR2 SMNVEV (reference sequence). The CDR3, as DNA: TGTGCCAGCAGTTCCCCCAGAAGGGGCGAGCAGTACTTC. Translating gives CASSSPRRGEQYF.

This clone was seen a few times. V is TRBV5-6 and J is TRBJ1-2, with TRBD1 identical over 7 bases. V shed 4 bases and J 2 bases; nucleotides not matched to a gene: 5. The CDR3 totals 14 residues. Germline CDR1 and CDR2: SGHDT and YYEEEE. The CDR3 spells CASSMGDSNYGYTF. For the CDR3, the DNA is TGTGCCAGCAGCATGGGGGACAGCAACTATGGCTACACCTTC.

This clone was found once. This chain uses TRBV29-1 with TRBJ1-1; D not resolved. Looked up from germline, CDR1 is SQVTM and CDR2 is ANQGSEA. The V and J ends lost 4 bases and 0 bases respectively, with 3 bases between them. The length of the CDR3 is 11 residues. CDR3 sequence reads: CSVVLNTEAFF. DNA of the CDR3: TGCAGCGTTGTCTTGAACACTGAAGCTTTCTTT. Supplemented by reference TRBV29-1 and TRBJ1-1, the full variable domain reads SAVISQKPSRDICQRGTSLTIQCQVDSQVTMMFWYRQQPGQSLTLIATANQGSEATYESGFVIDKFPISRPNLTFSTLTVSNMSPEDSSIYLCSVVLNTEAFFGQGTRLTVV.

This rearrangement joins TRBV18 to TRBJ2-7; TRBD1 agrees at 8 bases. Trimming removed 3 bases from V and 4 bases from J; junction bases left unmatched: 11. This CDR3 region has 16 residues. Germline V gene data show CDR1 as KGHSH and CDR2 as LQKENI. CDR3 DNA: TGTGCCAGCTCACCTCTCGGACAGGGCTATTTTTACGAGCAGTACTTC. Protein sequence: CASSPLGQGYFYEQYF.

The CDR3 loop is CSVEDLGGAGGYTF. The CDR3 region has the DNA TGCAGCGTTGAAGATCTAGGGGGCGCGGGGGGCTACACCTTC. This chain links TRBV29-1 with TRBJ1-2; 7 bases fit TRBD1. V lost 0 bases, J lost 8 bases, and 9 bases stayed unmatched. The CDR3 contains 14 residues. Germline CDR1 and CDR2: SQVTM and ANQGSEA.

This clone was recorded only once. V usage is TRBV24-1 and J usage is TRBJ1-5, with no clear D. Trimming left V 4 bases short and J 0 bases short, with 6 bases between. The CDR3 loop spans 14 amino acids. Per the germline V gene, CDR1 is KGHDR and CDR2 is SFDVKD. The CDR3 DNA reads TGTGCCACCAGTGACCCGAGTAGCAATCAGCCCCAGCATTTT. Encoded protein: CATSDPSSNQPQHF.

V and J are TRBV2 and TRBJ2-7, with 10 bases that match TRBD2. The CDR3 is 17 residues long. Unmatched junction bases numbered 13, after V lost 6 bases and J lost 2 bases. In germline, CDR1 is SNHLY, CDR2 FYNNEI. This chain's CDR3 is CASRVGIGTSVTYEQYF. CDR3 nucleotides: TGTGCCAGCAGGGTGGGGATCGGGACTAGCGTTACCTACGAGCAGTACTTC.

The rearrangement links TRBV7-3 to TRBJ2-5; 11 bases line up with TRBD1. V gave up 1 base and J gave up 3 bases; unmatched junction bases: 1. Germline CDR1 SGHTA, CDR2 FQGTGA. The CDR3 spans 15 residues. The CDR3 sequence is CASSLMGQGEETQYF. CDR3 sequence (DNA): TGTGCCAGCAGCTTAATGGGACAGGGGGAAGAGACCCAGTACTTC. Full variable domain (outside the CDR3, taken from reference TRBV7-3 and TRBJ2-5): GAGVSQTPSNKVTEKGKYVELRCDPISGHTALYWYRQSLGQGPEFLIYFQGTGAADDSGLPNDRFFAVRPEGSVSTLKIQRTERGDSAVYLCASSLMGQGEETQYFGPGTRLLVL.

Here the CDR3 DNA reads TGTGCCAGCAGCGTAGTACCTACCACCGGGGAGCTGTTTTTT. This codes for CASSVVPTTGELFF. The chain couples TRBV9 to TRBJ2-2; D unresolved. Trimming shortened V by 0 bases and J by 4 bases, and 7 bases separated the two germline ends. The germline CDR1 and CDR2 sequences are SGDLS and YYNGEE. This CDR3 spans 14 amino acids.

This chain links TRBV27 with TRBJ2-1, with TRBD1 identical over 9 bases. The CDR3 is 15 residues long. V lost 5 bases and J lost 2; bases outside the gene matches: 4. Germline V gene lookup returns CDR1 MNHEY and CDR2 SMNVEV (reference sequence). CDR3 nucleotides: TGTGCCAGCAGTCAGCGGACAGGGGCCTACAATGAGCAGTTCTTC. It codes for CASSQRTGAYNEQFF.

This clone was detected only once. The V call is TRBV19, the J call TRBJ2-5; a possible D gene is TRBD2 (5 bases). The CDR3 is made up of 15 amino acids. V lost 2 bases and J lost 0, with 10 bases in between. CDR1 and CDR2 from the germline V gene are LNHDA and SQIVND (reference sequence). The CDR3 protein is CASSISAEHQETQYF. The CDR3 DNA sequence: TGTGCCAGTAGTATATCAGCGGAGCACCAAGAGACCCAGTACTTC.

In its sample, this clone was seen once. This sequence joins TRBV6-2 or TRBV6-3 and TRBJ2-6; the match to TRBD2 covers 7 bases. Germline V gene lookup returns CDR1 MNHEY and CDR2 SVGEGT. CDR3 length: 18 residues. After removal of 2 bases from V and 2 bases from J, the junction contained 9 bases not matched to a gene. CDR3 coding DNA: TGTGCCAGCAGTTACAGTTCTGCCGGACTAGCTGGGGCCAACGTCCTGACTTTC. The encoded protein is CASSYSSAGLAGANVLTF.

This chain uses TRBV7-9 with TRBJ2-2; TRBD1 might be the D (5 bases). The germline V gene encodes CDR1 SEHNR and CDR2 FQNEAQ (reference sequence). The CDR3 runs to 14 residues. V lost 5 bases, J lost 1 base, and 8 bases lay in between. CDR3 nucleotide sequence: TGTGCCAGCAGCCTTGGACAGAACACCGGGGAGCTGTTTTTT. Translation gives CASSLGQNTGELFF.

This chain connects TRBV30 to TRBJ2-3; D gene unclear. The CDR3 consists of 11 residues. Trimming removed 4 bases from V and 6 bases from J, with 8 bases in between. CDR1 is GTSNPN, CDR2 SVGIG, per germline (reference sequence). The CDR3 spells CAWTFLDTQYF. The CDR3 DNA reads as TGTGCCTGGACTTTCCTTGATACGCAGTATTTT.

The rearrangement links TRBV30 to TRBJ2-7; 8 bases map to TRBD2. Germline CDR1 GTSNPN, CDR2 SVGIG (reference sequence). The CDR3 is 14 residues long. Trimming removed 3 bases from V and 7 bases from J; junction bases left unmatched: 11. CDR3 nucleotide sequence: TGTGCCTGGAGGAGGACTAGCAACCCGCGAGAGCAGTACTTC. Translated, it gives CAWRRTSNPREQYF.

This chain connects TRBV5-1 to TRBJ1-1; 8 bases are a match to TRBD1. The CDR3 has 17 amino acids. The V gene end was trimmed by 2 bases and the J gene end by 0 bases; junction bases not matched to a gene: 9. Germline loops: CDR1 SGHRS, CDR2 YFSETQ. CDR3 DNA: TGCGCCAGCAGCTTCCGACAGGGGAGGGGAGTGAACACTGAAGCTTTCTTT. Its translation: CASSFRQGRGVNTEAFF. Looking up the rest from reference TRBV5-1 and TRBJ1-1 gives the full variable domain: KAGVTQTPRYLIKTRGQQVTLSCSPISGHRSVSWYQQTPGQGLQFLFEYFSETQRNKGNFPGRFSGRQFSNSRSEMNVSTLELGDSALYLCASSFRQGRGVNTEAFFGQGTRLTVV.

The chain is built from TRBV4-2 and TRBJ2-1; D may be TRBD2 (6 bases). Germline lookup yields CDR1 LGHNA and CDR2 YNFKEQ. CDR3 length equals 18 residues. Trimming pared 1 base from V and 1 base from J, leaving 17 bases between. CDR3 in DNA: TGTGCCAGCAGCCAAGGCCCCGTAGCGGAGGGATCCTACAATGAGCAGTTCTTC. This encodes CASSQGPVAEGSYNEQFF.

The chain joins TRBV6-5 to TRBJ2-1; 11 bases fit TRBD2. J was trimmed by 10 bases and V by 6 bases; bases with no gene match: 11. Germline V gene lookup returns CDR1 MNHEY and CDR2 SVGAGI. The CDR3 consists of 15 residues. The CDR3 is CASSSPPASGREQFF. For the CDR3, the DNA is TGTGCCAGCAGCTCACCACCAGCTAGCGGGAGGGAGCAGTTCTTC.